Described below is a single T cell receptor beta chain sequence and its context. The data were taken from a study of blood T cell repertoires in COVID-19. Across the whole study: The United States, Italy and Spain provided the acute and convalescent COVID-19 samples. Nucleic acid was either cDNA or gDNA, and it came from T cells, B-cell-depleted T cells, or PBMCs.

Source study methods: For nucleated cells, counts were estimated from reference gene primer amplification. Sequencing used immunoSEQ multiplex PCR; TCRdb keeps in-frame clones, though not all of them. Clone size and the V and J calls come from that table; the DNA yielded D and trimming. This sample carries approximately 180,000 clones, 88% of them seen once, and the ten largest clones take roughly 5.6%. Sequenced input: peripheral blood. The receptor was derived from a man aged 40-55 years with active or convalescent COVID-19.

The CDR3 reads CASSRTRAGELFF. Here the CDR3 DNA reads TGTGCCAGCAGTCGGACACGGGCCGGGGAGCTGTTTTTT. This chain connects TRBV6-5 to TRBJ2-2, with D possibly TRBD1 on 5 matching bases. Germline CDR1 reads MNHEY; CDR2 reads SVGAGI. Trimming took off 5 bases at V and 6 bases at J, with 10 bases between the two ends. CDR3 length: 13 residues.